This T cell receptor (beta chain) was identified during a study of cytomegalovirus exposure and HLA in healthy donors. This clone was seen just once. There are 13 residues in the CDR3. V was pared by 6 bases and J by 5 bases, with 2 bases of the junction left unmatched. Germline CDR1 reads MNHEY; CDR2 reads SVGAGI. Primers included in the PCR were 60 Vbeta and 13 Jbeta primers. The repertoire was sequenced with immunoSEQ multiplex PCR; TCRdb's copy has only in-frame clones and lacks some. The profile shows under 150,000 clones, 75% to 80% of them singletons. The chain is built from TRBV6-5 and TRBJ2-7; 12 nucleotides align to TRBD2. The sequencing sample was made of PBMCs. The origin of this receptor is a woman between 40 and 50 years old in good health and CMV-seropositive. The CDR3 bases are TGTGCCAGCAGAAGACTAGCGGGAGACGAGCAGTACTTC. This encodes CASRRLAGDEQYF.